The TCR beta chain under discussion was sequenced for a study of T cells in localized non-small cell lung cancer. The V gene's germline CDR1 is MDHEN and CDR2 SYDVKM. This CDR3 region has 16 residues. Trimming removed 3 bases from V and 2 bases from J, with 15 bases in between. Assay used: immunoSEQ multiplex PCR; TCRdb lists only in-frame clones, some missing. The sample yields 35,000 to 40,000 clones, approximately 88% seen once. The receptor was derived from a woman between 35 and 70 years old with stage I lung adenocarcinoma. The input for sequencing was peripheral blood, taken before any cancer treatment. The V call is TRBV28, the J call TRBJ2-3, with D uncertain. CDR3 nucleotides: TGTGCCAGCAGTTTTCTCCAGGACCCCCCCACAGATACGCAGTATTTT. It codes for CASSFLQDPPTDTQYF. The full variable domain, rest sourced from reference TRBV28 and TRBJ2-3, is DVKVTQSSRYLVKRTGEKVFLECVQDMDHENMFWYRQDPGLGLRLIYFSYDVKMKEKGDIPEGYSVSREKKERFSLILESASTNQTSMYLCASSFLQDPPTDTQYFGPGTRLTVL.